Listed below are T cell receptor beta chains from one sample, sequenced in a study of blood T cell repertoires in COVID-19. Sequenced by immunoSEQ multiplex PCR; TCRdb stores in-frame clones only, minus some. The profile shows about 310,000 clones, roughly 89% of them singletons. The sequencing input was PBMCs or T cells enriched from blood (not recorded which). The receptor source for this set is a woman aged 18-29 years with acute COVID-19. The CDR3 runs from the conserved cysteine through the conserved F or W. Fields, in order: V gene, J gene, D gene, clone size, CDR3 DNA, CDR3 protein. A D gene is named only where the DNA matches it firmly. For some rows the clone size is stated as once, few or many, or as a class when expanded; others skip it.

>TRBV19|TRBJ1-1|-|few
TGTGCCAGTAGTATAGCATCAGGCGCTGAAGCTTTCTTT
CASSIASGAEAFF
>TRBV19|TRBJ2-1|TRBD2|few
TGTGCCAGTAGTATAGGAGCGGGAGGGCCCCATGAGCAGTTCTTC
CASSIGAGGPHEQFF
>TRBV5-8|TRBJ1-1|-|once
TGTGCCAGCAGCTTGGTCCCCTCGACTGAAGCTTTCTTT
CASSLVPSTEAFF
>TRBV9|TRBJ2-3|TRBD2|-
TGTGCCAGCAGCGTTGCGGGAGGATTGGGCACAGATACGCAGTATTTT
CASSVAGGLGTDTQYF
>TRBV28|TRBJ2-7|-|-
TGTGCCAGCAGCGATACGGGGGAGCAGTACTTC
CASSDTGEQYF
>TRBV6-5|TRBJ2-7|TRBD2|-
TGTGCCAGCAGTACCGCGGGGGTAGGGTACGAGCAGTACTTC
CASSTAGVGYEQYF
>TRBV6-1|TRBJ1-1|TRBD1|-
TGTGCCAGCAGTGAACGGACAGGGGCCGGGTTGGGGAACACTGAAGCTTTCTTT
CASSERTGAGLGNTEAFF
>TRBV19|TRBJ2-3|-|-
TGTGCCAGTAGTGCAAGACTCTATAGAGATACGCAGTATTTT
CASSARLYRDTQYF
>TRBV6-5|TRBJ2-5|-|-
TGTGCCAGCAGGAAACAGAATGAAGAGACCCAGTACTTC
CASRKQNEETQYF
>TRBV6-2/TRBV6-3|TRBJ2-7|TRBD2|-
TGTGCCAGCAGTTACTCTGGCGGGAGGGCCGGGTACGAGCAGTACTTC
CASSYSGGRAGYEQYF
>TRBV1|TRBJ1-4|-|once
TGCACCAGCAGCTGCCGGGACAGGGATAAGGAAAAACTGTTTTTT
CTSSCRDRDKEKLFF
>TRBV11-1|TRBJ2-7|TRBD1|-
TGTGCCAGCAGCTACAACTACAGGGGCGCCTACGAGCAGTACTTC
CASSYNYRGAYEQYF
>TRBV18|TRBJ1-4|-|once
TGTGCCAGCTCACCACCAGTCGGGGTCGAAAAACTGTTTTTT
CASSPPVGVEKLFF
>TRBV19|TRBJ1-2|-|-
TGTGCCAGTAGCCGAGGACAGATAAATGGCTACACCTTC
CASSRGQINGYTF
>TRBV30|TRBJ1-2|TRBD1|-
TGTGCCTGGGAAAGGACAGGGGACTATGGCTACACCTTC
CAWERTGDYGYTF
>TRBV7-9|TRBJ2-7|-|once
TGTGCCAGCAGCTTAGCGCAACTGGAGCAGTACTTC
CASSLAQLEQYF
>TRBV6-5|TRBJ2-7|TRBD1|-
TGTGCCAGCCCTACCTACAGGGGATATATCCACGAGCAGTACTTC
CASPTYRGYIHEQYF
>TRBV4-1|TRBJ2-7|TRBD1|-
TGCGCCAGCAGCCAAAAGGGACAGGGCACCTACGAGCAGTACTTC
CASSQKGQGTYEQYF
>TRBV28|TRBJ2-1|TRBD2|-
TGTGCCAGCAGTTCACGGACTAGCGGGATCCACAATGAGCAGTTCTTC
CASSSRTSGIHNEQFF
>TRBV7-9|TRBJ1-4|-|-
TGTGCCAGCACCCTTAGTCCCGAAAAACTGTTTTTT
CASTLSPEKLFF
>TRBV28|TRBJ1-1|TRBD1|-
TGTGCCAGCAGCCGCTCGCAGGGGGCAACTGAAGCTTTCTTT
CASSRSQGATEAFF
>TRBV6-5|TRBJ1-5|-|-
TGTGCCACTGCGAGGGAAACCGATCAGCCCCAGCATTTT
CATARETDQPQHF
>TRBV4-1|TRBJ2-2|-|-
TGCGCCAGCAGCCAAGATAGGACAAGAGAATTGAGCACCGGGGAGCTGTTTTTT
CASSQDRTRELSTGELFF